This entry features one T cell receptor beta chain sequence. Antigen: not known. What was amplified from RNA transcripts were TCR beta CDR3 regions. A set of HTBI primers served as the primers for a first-round RT-PCR of the TCR CDR3. TCRdb processed the multiplex PCR reads anew with MiXCR; each CDR3 protein has one entry. The sample shows a few hundred thousand distinct CDR3 sequences, less than 20% of them seen only once. The study based diagnoses on clinical symptoms, serum thyroxine and TRAb, thyroid ultrasound and orbital computed tomography. Deletions cut 4 bases from V and 0 bases from J, with 9 bases between. The CDR3 has 15 amino acids. These data are taken from a study of T cells in Graves' hyperthyroidism and ophthalmopathy. Study-level results: Within blood appeared most thyroid clonotypes that had expanded above 0.001. Ophthalmopathy was separated from stable hyperthyroidism by a 13 V-J model. It was a median approximately six months before onset that the model predicted ophthalmopathy.

This chain connects TRBV12-3 or TRBV12-4 to TRBJ1-4, with a tentative D call TRBD1 (5 bases). The origin of this receptor is a man in his late teens or twenties with Graves' ophthalmopathy. Sequencing was done on a sample of blood. The CDR3 DNA reads TGTGCCAGCAGTTATGGGGACGCAACTAATGAAAAACTGTTTTTT. This gives the protein CASSYGDATNEKLFF.